This T cell receptor (beta chain) was identified in a study of T cells in Graves' hyperthyroidism and ophthalmopathy. The CDR3 regions of TCR beta were amplified from RNA transcripts. The TCR CDR3 first-round RT-PCR relied on the HTBI primer set. Each CDR3 protein is one row after TCRdb ran MiXCR on the multiplex PCR reads. The table lists around 720,000 distinct CDR3 sequences, roughly 32% of them singletons. This clonotype was seen a handful of times. The material sequenced was blood. The clonotype was recovered from a woman aged 40 to 50 with Graves' hyperthyroidism.

In DNA, the CDR3 is TGTGCCGGCGGGGGGCGGACTAACTACGAGCAGTACTTC. This gives the protein CAGGGRTNYEQYF. This rearrangement joins TRBV7-9 to TRBJ2-7, with 8 bases matching TRBD2. The CDR3 is 13 residues long. The V segment lost 11 bases and the J segment 3 bases; nucleotides outside the gene matches: 9. Germline CDR1 is SEHNR and CDR2 is FQNEAQ (reference sequence). Looking up the rest from reference TRBV7-9 and TRBJ2-7 gives the full variable domain: DTGVSQNPRHKITKRGQNVTFRCDPISEHNRLYWYRQTLGQGPEFLTYFQNEAQLEKSRLLSDRFSAERPKGSFSTLEIQRTEQGDSAMYLCAGGGRTNYEQYFGPGTRLTVT.